The 26 T cell receptor beta chains reported below all come from one sample, sequenced in a study of blood T cell repertoires in COVID-19. Produced via immunoSEQ multiplex PCR; TCRdb's table is partial and in-frame only. The sample lists around 200,000 clones; 86% were seen once. The sample taken for sequencing was PBMCs or T cells enriched from blood (not recorded which). All receptors derive from a man aged 35-49 years with acute COVID-19.

The chain couples TRBV4-2 to TRBJ1-1, with D tentatively TRBD1 (5 bases). Germline values: CDR1 LGHNA, CDR2 YNFKEQ. With 1 base removed from V and 2 bases from J, the gap between germline ends came to 8 bases. The CDR3 contains 14 residues. CDR3 DNA: TGTGCCAGCAGCCAAGTTGACAGAAACACTGAAGCTTTCTTT. Translation: CASSQVDRNTEAFF.

The V gene is TRBV3-1 (or the pseudogene TRBV3-2), the J gene TRBJ2-1, with TRBD1 as a possible D gene (6 bases). V shed 3 bases and J shed 8 bases, with 17 bases lying between them. The CDR3 is made up of 15 amino acids. Per the germline V gene, CDR1 is LGHDT and CDR2 is YNNKEL (reference sequence). The CDR3 coding sequence is TGTGCCAGCAGCCAGAGAGGGAGACAGGAGCATGAGCAGTTCTTC. It yields the protein CASSQRGRQEHEQFF.

This clone was picked up one time. The chain recombines TRBV2 with TRBJ2-1, with 7 bases that match TRBD2. The CDR3 is 15 residues long. Germline loops: CDR1 SNHLY, CDR2 FYNNEI. With V trimmed by 5 bases and J by 0 bases, 4 bases remained unmatched. CDR3 coding DNA: TGTGCCAGCAGTTTCGGGAGGAGCTCCTACAATGAGCAGTTCTTC. Protein: CASSFGRSSYNEQFF.

The rearrangement joins TRBV12-5 to TRBJ1-2; no clear D. Trimming pared 7 bases from V and 3 bases from J, leaving 15 bases between. In germline, CDR1 is LGHNT, CDR2 FRNRAP. This CDR3 is 14 amino acids long. CDR3 sequence: CASARGGRDYGYTF. For the CDR3, the DNA is TGTGCTAGTGCCCGGGGAGGGAGGGACTATGGCTACACCTTC.

The CDR3 sequence: CASSLSGQGIGGYTF. The CDR3 nucleotides read TGTGCCAGCAGCTTATCAGGACAGGGGATCGGTGGCTACACCTTC. The chain uses TRBV7-2 and TRBJ1-2, with 9 bases aligning to TRBD1. The J segment lost 7 bases and the V segment lost 2 bases, leaving 8 bases of the junction unmatched. CDR3 length: 15 amino acids. Germline values: CDR1 SGHTA, CDR2 FQGNSA.

This clone has only one observation. The chain is built from TRBV12-3 or TRBV12-4 and TRBJ1-3; D uncertain. CDR3 length: 12 amino acids. V was shortened by 3 bases and J by 4 bases, with 4 bases between the two germline ends. CDR3: CASSFQGNTIYF. In DNA form, the CDR3 reads TGTGCCAGCAGTTTTCAAGGAAACACCATATATTTT.

The rearrangement uses TRBV9 and TRBJ2-7, with 8 bases identical to TRBD2. Germline values: CDR1 SGDLS, CDR2 YYNGEE. This CDR3 is 15 amino acids long. Trimming at V came to 4 bases and at J to 1 base, leaving 7 bases not matched to a gene. DNA for the CDR3: TGTGCCAGCAGCCTGAACTCGGGAGGGTCCTACGAGCAGTACTTC. Translating it yields CASSLNSGGSYEQYF.

V is TRBV7-9 and J is TRBJ2-7; 7 nucleotides line up with TRBD1. V shed 5 bases, J shed 6 bases, and the junction held 13 bases outside the gene matches. The germline gives CDR1 SEHNR, CDR2 FQNEAQ (reference sequence). The CDR3 is made up of 15 amino acids. The CDR3 region is CASSRTGESLLEQYF. CDR3 coding DNA: TGTGCCAGCAGCCGCACAGGGGAATCCCTCCTCGAGCAGTACTTC.

V is TRBV6-6 and J is TRBJ1-2; 9 bases align to TRBD1. Trimming took 5 bases from V and 8 from J; bases not matched to a gene: 18. Per the germline V gene, CDR1 is MNHNY and CDR2 is SVGAGI (reference sequence). The CDR3 runs 17 residues. CDR3: CASSLSGQGTLSKGYTF. CDR3 nucleotides: TGTGCCAGCAGTCTTTCGGGACAGGGTACACTTTCGAAAGGCTACACCTTC.

The J gene is TRBJ2-1, the V gene TRBV12-1; the DNA was not used to check the table's D call, TRBD2. TRBV12-1 has pseudogene status. The CDR3 sequence is 12 residues long. CDR3 sequence reads: CASSPGTYEQFF. The DNA for the CDR3 is TGTGCCAGCAGCCCCGGGACTTATGAGCAGTTCTTC.

V is TRBV6-5 and J is TRBJ2-2; 8 bases are shared with TRBD1. Germline CDR1 MNHEY, CDR2 SVGAGI. This CDR3 region has 15 residues. Trimming cost V 4 bases and J 4 bases; bases outside gene matches: 5. CDR3 residues: CASSSGGAGTGELFF. CDR3 coding DNA: TGTGCCAGCAGTTCAGGGGGCGCGGGCACCGGGGAGCTGTTTTTT.

The J gene is TRBJ1-5, the V gene TRBV6-5; D gene ambiguous. The V and J ends lost 10 bases and 5 bases respectively, with 12 bases between them. CDR3 size: 12 residues. CDR1 and CDR2 (germline): MNHEY, SVGAGI. The chain's CDR3 is CATGGNYQPQHF. In DNA, the CDR3 is TGTGCCACTGGAGGTAACTATCAGCCCCAGCATTTT.

This clone was detected only once. The V gene is TRBV21-1, the J gene TRBJ2-2; TRBD1, the table's D call, lacks a check against the DNA. TRBV21-1 is a recognized pseudogene. The CDR3 extends over 18 amino acids. CDR3 coding DNA: TGTGCCAGCAGCAAAACAGGGCAGTATACCGAGAACACCGGGGAGCTGTTTTTT. It codes for CASSKTGQYTENTGELFF.

This clone was counted a few times. This sequence joins TRBV7-7 and TRBJ2-2; 8 nucleotides line up with TRBD1. Trimming cost V 2 bases and J 7 bases; bases outside gene matches: 6. CDR1 SSHAT and CDR2 FNYEAQ come from the germline V gene (reference sequence). The CDR3 spans 15 residues. CDR3 nucleotide sequence: TGTGCCAGCAGCTTAAGGACAGGGCTGGACGGGGAGCTGTTTTTT. It specifies CASSLRTGLDGELFF.

This sequence joins TRBV28 and TRBJ2-7; the D gene is possibly TRBD2 (5 bases). The CDR3 consists of 13 residues. From germline, CDR1 is MDHEN and CDR2 SYDVKM. Trimming shortened V by 6 bases and J by 7 bases, and 16 bases separated the two germline ends. CDR3 amino acids: CASSRAGMGEQYF. DNA for the CDR3: TGTGCCAGCAGCCGAGCCGGGATGGGTGAGCAGTACTTC.

This chain connects TRBV7-9 to TRBJ1-5, with D tentatively TRBD1 (6 bases). Germline loops: CDR1 SEHNR, CDR2 FQNEAQ (reference sequence). The CDR3 is 14 amino acids. Trimming shortened V by 5 bases and J by 3 bases, and 11 bases separated the two germline ends. In DNA form, the CDR3 reads TGTGCCAGCAGCCGGGGGGGCTACAATCAGCCCCAGCATTTT. Protein sequence: CASSRGGYNQPQHF.

This chain links TRBV19 with TRBJ2-1; D is unclear. The V gene lost 3 bases and the J gene lost 4 bases, with 13 bases spanning the gap. The CDR3 spans 15 residues. The germline V gene has CDR1 LNHDA and CDR2 SQIVND (reference sequence). The CDR3 spells CASSILLGFYNEQFF. Here the CDR3 DNA reads TGTGCCAGTAGTATCCTCCTGGGCTTTTACAATGAGCAGTTCTTC.

The rearrangement uses TRBV6-2 or TRBV6-3 and TRBJ2-1; TRBD2 matches 15 bases. CDR3 length: 19 residues. Germline V gene data show CDR1 as MNHEY and CDR2 as SVGEGT. Losses at the gene ends were 6 bases for V and 0 bases for J; bases not matched to a gene: 9. CDR3 region: CASSATGTSGGSSYNEQFF. CDR3 coding DNA: TGTGCCAGCAGCGCAACCGGGACTAGCGGGGGGAGCTCCTACAATGAGCAGTTCTTC.

The chain has TRBV5-6 and TRBJ2-7; TRBD2 matches at 9 bases. Germline loops: CDR1 SGHDT, CDR2 YYEEEE. J gave up 5 bases and V 0 bases, and 12 bases lay outside the gene matches. There are 17 residues in the CDR3. The CDR3 spells CASSLGPAGGFPNEQYF. CDR3 DNA sequence: TGTGCCAGCAGCTTGGGTCCAGCGGGAGGATTCCCTAACGAGCAGTACTTC.

This chain links TRBV5-1 with TRBJ2-4, with D possibly matching TRBD2 (6 bases). Germline V gene lookup returns CDR1 SGHRS and CDR2 YFSETQ. The CDR3 totals 17 residues. The V end lost 4 bases, the J end lost 1 base, and 18 bases lay between the germline ends. This CDR3 reads CASSPVERAGAKNIQYF. The CDR3 region has the DNA TGCGCCAGCAGCCCAGTCGAGAGGGCGGGGGCCAAAAACATTCAGTACTTC.

The rearrangement uses TRBV30 and TRBJ1-2; D remains unclear. This CDR3 contains 12 residues. Germline CDR1 is GTSNPN and CDR2 is SVGIG (reference sequence). The ends were cut back, 4 bases at V and 0 bases at J, with 6 bases in the middle. CDR3 in DNA: TGTGCCTGGAAACAGTCTAACTATGGCTACACCTTC. Its protein product is CAWKQSNYGYTF.

V and J are TRBV5-1 and TRBJ2-3; no reliable D call. The germline V gene has CDR1 SGHRS and CDR2 YFSETQ. Between the trimmed V and J ends, which lost 5 bases and 0 bases, there was a span of 10 bases. There are 14 residues in the CDR3. The CDR3 region is CASRAAPSTDTQYF. The CDR3 DNA is TGCGCCAGCAGGGCGGCACCTAGCACAGATACGCAGTATTTT.

The chain links TRBV6-5 to TRBJ1-4, with D unresolved. With 6 bases removed from V and 3 bases from J, the gap between germline ends came to 14 bases. This CDR3 contains 15 residues. Germline loops: CDR1 MNHEY, CDR2 SVGAGI. CDR3: CASRNKQTSNEKLFF. The CDR3, as DNA: TGTGCCAGCAGGAATAAACAGACCTCTAATGAAAAACTGTTTTTT.

The chain is built from TRBV7-2 and TRBJ2-7, with D unresolved. Trimming cost V 7 bases and J 0 bases, with 13 bases left between them. This CDR3 has 14 residues. Germline lookup yields CDR1 SGHTA and CDR2 FQGNSA. CDR3 bases: TGTGCCAGCAACCGGGTCCCGAGCTCCTACGAGCAGTACTTC. This encodes CASNRVPSSYEQYF.

The rearrangement links TRBV29-1 to TRBJ2-2; D is possibly TRBD1 (7 bases). V lost 5 bases and J lost 4, with 14 bases in between. This CDR3 spans 14 amino acids. The germline gives CDR1 SQVTM, CDR2 ANQGSEA. The CDR3, as DNA: TGCAGCGTTCAGGGGGGAGACGGCACCGGGGAGCTGTTTTTT. Translated: CSVQGGDGTGELFF.

V usage is TRBV11-2 and J usage is TRBJ2-1; 9 bases align to TRBD2. This CDR3 spans 16 amino acids. CDR1 and CDR2 from the germline V gene are SGHAT and FQNNGV. Losses at the gene ends were 3 bases for V and 5 bases for J; bases not matched to a gene: 8. CDR3 in amino acids: CASSFRLAETNNEQFF. Written as DNA, the CDR3 is TGTGCCAGCAGCTTCCGACTAGCGGAGACAAACAATGAGCAGTTCTTC.